This is a list of T cell receptor beta chains from one sample in a study of blood T cell repertoires in COVID-19. The data were produced by immunoSEQ multiplex PCR, yet TCRdb's version contains in-frame clones alone and is incomplete. The sample has over 150,000 clones, 87% seen once; the top ten hold around 3.9%. The sample taken for sequencing was peripheral blood. Source of these receptors: a woman in her sixties who had recovered from COVID-19. Each CDR3 is given without its conserved first and last residue.

V gene,CDR3 length,CDR3 protein
TRBV19,14,ASSEQGTYSNQPQH
TRBV6-6,15,ASSPPTGSLTRWEQY
TRBV3-1/TRBV3-2,11,ASSLGVSYEQY
TRBV7-8,15,ASSLVGERGVTDTQY
TRBV5-1,14,ASSMQRGAYTDTQY
TRBV4-1,12,ASSQYGGAGELF
TRBV10-3,15,AISESRGTGAPSRSF
TRBV11-2,14,ASSSSSQGSTYEQY
TRBV7-9,11,ASSLGPDQPQH
TRBV6-5,11,ATRGTGANVLT
TRBV6-6,15,ASSPKGGTLGNQPQH
TRBV19,10,ASTLSNQPQH
TRBV6-4,18,ASSLEGQGTPPWISQPQH
TRBV4-1,15,ASSQVRLAGGKETQY
TRBV2,10,ASSEGTYGYT
TRBV5-1,15,ASSLQYVGEAYNEQF
TRBV6-5,13,ASSPATGVHQPQH
TRBV12-3/TRBV12-4,11,ASSGGLAGDLF
TRBV5-8,13,ASSLGASGTDTQY
TRBV5-5,13,ASSDRGGYNSPLH
TRBV5-1,11,ASTQGTGDGYT
TRBV2,13,ASSANSDREETQY
TRBV19,13,ASSTSGGAGNEQF
TRBV11-2,14,ASSSEPGQGQETQY
TRBV28,13,ASSQAGLRNQPQH
TRBV5-6,12,ASSSGDTNEKLF
TRBV5-1,12,ASKRQTTDYEQY
TRBV9,12,ASSVGDTLDGYT
TRBV5-1,14,ASSFQSIHPTDTQY
TRBV11-1,12,ASRTSQGAREQY
TRBV28,10,ASSLRGETQY
TRBV28,12,ASRLLEGYTEAF
TRBV28,11,ASTQEGAETQY
TRBV19,12,ASSSGTEYYEQY
TRBV28,13,ASTIPEGAFNEQF
TRBV5-4,13,ASSSPTSGGGEQF